The T cell receptor beta chain under discussion was sequenced for a study of regulatory T cells in long-lasting Graves disease. On the study more broadly: Those with persistent Graves' disease had received antithyroid drugs for over 5 years with positive TSH receptor antibodies. General study findings and limits: When disease was persistent, TRBV28, TRBJ1-2 and TRBJ2-5 were the favored segments.

This clonotype appeared many times. Its antigen remains unknown. The V end was cut by 6 bases, the J end by 6 bases, with 11 bases between. CDR3 length: 12 residues. Arm-PCR of CDR3 regions and iRepertoire HTBI primers were the basis on which TCR beta libraries were built. TCRdb re-called the multiplex PCR reads with MiXCR, one entry per CDR3 protein. The sample lists a few hundred thousand distinct CDR3 sequences, roughly a quarter seen once, with approximately 28% in the top ten. Time point given: persistent/refractory GD, antithyroid drugs over 5 years with positive TRAb. RNA extracted from PBMCs served as the sequencing template. As collected, the peripheral blood samples measured about 9.2 milliliters each and went into EDTA tubes.

This chain joins TRBV12-3 or TRBV12-4 and TRBJ1-2, with a possible D match to TRBD1 (6 bases). The specimen was peripheral blood mononuclear cells (PBMCs), collected when the disease was refractory, from a patient treated with antithyroid drugs. The TCR originated in a female donor with Graves disease. CDR3 sequence: CASSPGGHGYTF. The CDR3 DNA sequence: TGTGCCAGCAGCCCCGGGGGGCATGGCTACACCTTC.